This T cell receptor (beta chain) was documented in a study of cytomegalovirus exposure and HLA in healthy donors. Clones were sequenced by immunoSEQ multiplex PCR, and TCRdb holds only the in-frame ones, with some missing. This sample yields tens of thousands of clones, of which approximately 96% are seen a single time; less than 4.5% belongs to the top ten. General observations from the study: Reports indicated that the classifier achieved high specificity and sensitivity in diagnosing cytomegalovirus status. Some TCR beta chains (more than 150 of them) were listed as cytomegalovirus-associated. The tendency of first-cohort TCR clusters to co-occur in the 120 validation repertoires was the finding of a later analysis.

Per germline, CDR1 MDHEN and CDR2 SYDVKM. V was pared by 7 bases and J by 0 bases, with 6 bases of the junction left unmatched. The CDR3 is made up of 15 amino acids. About this clone itself: Its antigen is unknown.

The validation cohort, a group of over a hundred subjects, included the donors and was separate from the roughly 600-subject first cohort. V is TRBV28 and J is TRBJ2-1; 7 nucleotides line up with TRBD2. The sequenced sample was PBMCs. This TCR was recovered from a man in his late teens or twenties in good health and CMV-seropositive. DNA of the CDR3: TGTGCCAGCACCGTGGGAGGGAGCTCCTACAATGAGCAGTTCTTC. Amino acid sequence: CASTVGGSSYNEQFF.